Below, 21 T cell receptor beta chains from the same sample are listed, as sequenced in a study of vaccination and CD4 T cells after COVID-19. One entry per CDR3 protein results from TCRdb running MiXCR on the PCR reads. The table has about 20,000 distinct CDR3 sequences, approximately 62% seen once. Sequencing was performed on CD4+ T cells from blood, taken after SARS-CoV-2 vaccination. These receptors were collected from a human donor who had recovered from COVID-19.

This chain uses TRBV30 with TRBJ1-1; unclear D gene. The CDR3 covers 11 residues. V lost 5 bases, J lost 0 bases, and 4 bases lay in between. Germline values: CDR1 GTSNPN, CDR2 SVGIG (reference sequence). CDR3 sequence: CAWLLNTEAFF. Here the CDR3 DNA reads TGTGCCTGGCTATTGAACACTGAAGCTTTCTTT.

J is TRBJ2-1 and V is TRBV10-3, with 13 bases identical to TRBD2. The trim removed 0 bases at V and 9 bases at J, leaving 8 bases unmatched. The germline V gene encodes CDR1 ENHRY and CDR2 SYGVKD. This CDR3 spans 17 amino acids. The CDR3 here is CAISESGLAGAGSEQFF. For the CDR3, the DNA is TGTGCCATCAGTGAGTCAGGACTAGCGGGAGCCGGTAGTGAGCAGTTCTTC.

This rearrangement joins TRBV6-5 to TRBJ1-2; D is possibly TRBD1 (6 bases). V was trimmed by 4 bases and J by 4 bases, leaving 13 bases between them. Germline V gene data show CDR1 as MNHEY and CDR2 as SVGAGI. This CDR3 comprises 14 residues. This chain's CDR3 is CASSSTTGVYGYTF. The CDR3 region has the DNA TGTGCCAGCAGTTCCACGACAGGAGTCTATGGCTACACCTTC.

The genes are TRBV20-1 and TRBJ1-2; 7 bases map to TRBD1. The ends lost 6 bases at V and 7 bases at J; junction bases unmatched: 11. CDR1 DFQATT and CDR2 SNEGSKA come from the germline V gene (reference sequence). There are 13 residues in the CDR3. The CDR3 protein is CSAQSDRVGGYTF. CDR3 sequence (DNA): TGCAGTGCCCAGAGTGACAGGGTGGGTGGCTACACCTTC.

The gene calls are TRBV10-3 and TRBJ2-3, with 8 bases lining up with TRBD1. Germline lookup yields CDR1 ENHRY and CDR2 SYGVKD. The CDR3 extends over 14 amino acids. J was trimmed by 5 bases and V by 5 bases; bases with no gene match: 6. The CDR3 loop reads CAISSTGAQDTQYF. CDR3 in DNA: TGTGCCATCAGTTCGACAGGGGCACAAGATACGCAGTATTTT.

Comment on this clonotype: The junction does not match germline at one end; this may be a read error. The chain joins TRBV5-3 to TRBJ2-5; 12 nucleotides agree with TRBD1. TRBV5-3 falls under the ORF class, with uncertain function. This CDR3 is 18 amino acids long. The CDR3 bases are TGTGCCAGCAGCTTGGGGGACAGGGGGCGCCCAAACAGAGAGACCCAGTACTTC. It specifies CASSLGDRGRPNRETQYF.

This clonotype was detected a few times. The chain has TRBV19 and TRBJ1-3, with D possibly matching TRBD1 (6 bases). The V gene lost 5 bases and the J gene lost 4 bases, with 15 bases spanning the gap. The CDR3 runs 15 residues. Germline lookup yields CDR1 LNHDA and CDR2 SQIVND (reference sequence). Here the CDR3 DNA reads TGTGCCAGTAGTGCCCTGCGGGGGGCCGGAAACACCATATATTTT. Its translation is CASSALRGAGNTIYF.

The chain links TRBV28 to TRBJ2-3; D is unclear. The CDR3 is 12 residues long. Trimming left V 9 bases short and J 9 bases short, with 16 bases between. Germline CDR1 reads MDHEN; CDR2 reads SYDVKM. In DNA form, the CDR3 reads TGTGCCAGTCTAACCCCCTCTAGGACGCAGTATTTT. It codes for CASLTPSRTQYF.

This clonotype was found a few times. The V call is TRBV20-1, the J call TRBJ2-1, with a tentative D call TRBD1 (5 bases). The germline gives CDR1 DFQATT, CDR2 SNEGSKA (reference sequence). The ends were cut back, 1 base at V and 9 bases at J, with 13 bases in the middle. The CDR3 contains 13 residues. The CDR3 loop reads CSARGMWGGEQFF. CDR3 nucleotide sequence: TGCAGTGCTAGAGGGATGTGGGGCGGTGAGCAGTTCTTC.

The chain recombines TRBV6-2 or TRBV6-3 with TRBJ1-4; no definite D call. The V end lost 8 bases, the J end lost 7 bases, and 14 bases lay between the germline ends. Germline assignment: CDR1 MNHEY and CDR2 SVGEGT. This CDR3 has 13 amino acids. This CDR3 reads CASLAARGEKLFF. The CDR3 DNA reads as TGTGCCAGCCTGGCGGCCCGGGGTGAAAAACTGTTTTTT.

This clonotype appeared a few times. The chain combines TRBV20-1 with TRBJ2-1; TRBD2 agrees at 10 bases. CDR1 and CDR2 from the germline V gene are DFQATT and SNEGSKA (reference sequence). The CDR3 sequence is 16 residues long. V lost 3 bases, J lost 4 bases, and 9 bases stayed unmatched. CDR3 nucleotide sequence: TGCAGTGCTAGGGGTCCAGCGGGAGGGAGATACAATGAGCAGTTCTTC. Amino acids: CSARGPAGGRYNEQFF.

This chain connects TRBV7-2 to TRBJ1-1; 8 bases are shared with TRBD1. J gave up 4 bases and V 3 bases, and 4 bases lay outside the gene matches. Germline V CDR1 and CDR2: SGHTA, FQGNSA. The CDR3 totals 14 residues. CDR3: CASSLDREFTEAFF. The CDR3 DNA reads TGTGCCAGCAGCTTGGACAGGGAGTTCACTGAAGCTTTCTTT.

The V gene is TRBV5-1, the J gene TRBJ2-6, with D possibly being TRBD1 (5 bases). V lost 0 bases and J 1 base, leaving 11 bases between the germline ends. Germline V gene data show CDR1 as SGHRS and CDR2 as YFSETQ. CDR3 length: 17 residues. CDR3 in DNA: TGCGCCAGCAGCTTGGGGACCTCAGGGTCTGGGGCCAACGTCCTGACTTTC. Its translation is CASSLGTSGSGANVLTF.

This sequence joins TRBV18 and TRBJ2-6; D unclear. The CDR3 consists of 14 residues. The germline V and J ends were trimmed by 3 bases and 5 bases, with 8 bases remaining between them. Germline V CDR1 and CDR2: KGHSH, LQKENI. This CDR3 reads CASSPPLRANVLTF. CDR3 DNA sequence: TGTGCCAGCTCACCGCCACTGCGGGCCAACGTCCTGACTTTC.

The gene calls are TRBV7-2 and TRBJ2-7; D unclear. The CDR3 sequence is 13 residues long. Trimming pared 5 bases from V and 5 bases from J, leaving 13 bases between. The V gene's germline CDR1 is SGHTA and CDR2 FQGNSA. The CDR3 spells CASSPSWANEQYF. CDR3 DNA sequence: TGTGCCAGCAGCCCTTCTTGGGCCAACGAGCAGTACTTC. Combining the CDR3 with reference TRBV7-2 and TRBJ2-7 gives the whole variable domain GAGVSQSPSNKVTEKGKDVELRCDPISGHTALYWYRQSLGQGLEFLIYFQGNSAPDKSGLPSDRFSAERTGGSVSTLTIQRTQQEDSAVYLCASSPSWANEQYFGPGTRLTVT.

The chain links TRBV27 to TRBJ2-7, with a possible D match to TRBD2 (5 bases). This CDR3 spans 15 amino acids. The ends were cut back, 3 bases at V and 3 bases at J, with 15 bases in the middle. Germline assignment: CDR1 MNHEY and CDR2 SMNVEV (reference sequence). CDR3 region: CASSLASSTGYEQYF. CDR3 bases: TGTGCCAGCAGTTTGGCTAGCTCTACGGGCTACGAGCAGTACTTC.

V is TRBV4-2 and J is TRBJ2-3; D may correspond to TRBD1 or TRBD2 (5 bases each). Trimming removed 9 bases from V and 0 bases from J, with 13 bases in between. There are 14 residues in the CDR3. CDR1 is LGHNA and CDR2 is YNFKEQ in the germline V gene. For the CDR3, the DNA is TGTGCCAGTGCCCGGGACGGAAGCACAGATACGCAGTATTTT. Protein product: CASARDGSTDTQYF.

The chain combines TRBV9 with TRBJ2-1; TRBD1 matches 7 bases. The length of the CDR3 is 13 residues. The junction had 14 bases not matched to a gene; V was cut back by 4 bases and J by 16 bases. From germline, CDR1 is SGDLS and CDR2 YYNGEE. This CDR3 reads CASSPRPGQISFF. As DNA, the CDR3 is TGTGCCAGCAGCCCCCGGCCGGGACAGATCTCTTTCTTC.

This clonotype appeared once. This chain connects TRBV6-2 or TRBV6-3 to TRBJ2-3; D might be TRBD1 (5 bases). CDR1 is MNHEY and CDR2 is SVGEGT in the germline V gene. The CDR3 contains 13 residues. Trimming stripped 6 bases from V and 1 base from J, with 8 bases between. The CDR3 sequence is CASRDTGTDTQYF. CDR3 DNA sequence: TGTGCCAGCAGGGACACCGGCACAGATACGCAGTATTTT.

The rearrangement joins TRBV27 to TRBJ1-2; 9 nucleotides align to TRBD1. The CDR3 sequence is 13 residues long. J was trimmed by 4 bases and V by 5 bases; bases with no gene match: 2. CDR1 is MNHEY, CDR2 SMNVEV, per germline (reference sequence). Here the CDR3 reads CASSEQGAYGYTF. The CDR3 DNA is TGTGCCAGCAGTGAACAGGGGGCCTATGGCTACACCTTC.

This clonotype was seen only a few times. The chain employs TRBV6-2 or TRBV6-3 and TRBJ1-1, with D uncertain. The V end was cut by 8 bases, the J end by 4 bases, with 8 bases between. The CDR3 has 11 residues. The V gene's germline CDR1 is MNHEY and CDR2 SVGEGT. CDR3 sequence: CASAWTTEAFF. The CDR3 DNA reads TGTGCCAGCGCTTGGACCACTGAAGCTTTCTTT.